One and the same sample provided the 17 T cell receptor beta chains below, sequenced in a study of blood T cells in healthy people across ages. Together with a sample-barcoded 5' primer, a J-beta primer mix was included in a second PCR lasting about 6 to 12 cycles. Each CDR3 protein gets one entry after TCRdb re-called the 5' RACE reads with MiXCR. The table has 1.5 million to 2 million distinct CDR3 sequences, almost 35% seen once. Sequencing was carried out using blood. These receptors originate from a young woman in good health.

The rearrangement links TRBV12-3 or TRBV12-4 to TRBJ2-5; 12 nucleotides align to TRBD2. CDR3 length equals 15 residues. The J segment lost 7 bases and the V segment lost 5 bases, leaving 8 bases of the junction unmatched. CDR3 protein: CASSLTSGGALTQYF. CDR3 bases: TGTGCCAGCAGTCTGACTAGCGGGGGAGCTCTGACCCAGTACTTC.

Concerning this clonotype itself: A read error may explain this, as a much larger clone is one base away. This chain connects TRBV27 to TRBJ2-1, with TRBD2 identical over 7 bases. Germline lookup yields CDR1 MNHEY and CDR2 SMNVEV (reference sequence). The CDR3 extends over 16 amino acids. Here the CDR3 DNA reads TGTGCCAGCAGTTTATACGTGGGGGGGTCCTGCAATGAGCAGTTCTTC. Its translation: CASSLYVGGSCNEQFF.

The CDR3 here is CASSYRGGVQAFF. The DNA of the CDR3 is TGTGCCAGCAGTTACAGGGGTGGAGTACAAGCTTTCTTT. The rearrangement links TRBV6-6 to TRBJ1-1; D might be TRBD1 (5 bases). Trimming left V 2 bases short and J 9 bases short, with 13 bases between. This CDR3 has 13 residues. The germline gives CDR1 MNHNY, CDR2 SVGAGI (reference sequence).

This clonotype was counted between two and nine times. The CDR3 sequence is CASSPAIQGVHGYTF. The CDR3 nucleotides are TGTGCCAGCAGCCCCGCCATCCAGGGGGTCCATGGCTACACCTTC. The chain uses TRBV7-9 and TRBJ1-2; 7 bases match TRBD1. CDR1 SEHNR and CDR2 FQNEAQ come from the germline V gene (reference sequence). This CDR3 region has 15 residues. Unmatched junction bases numbered 12, after V lost 5 bases and J lost 6 bases.

The table lists this clonotype with a few counts. The rearrangement joins TRBV28 to TRBJ2-7; D possibly matches TRBD1 or TRBD2 (5 bases each). The ends were cut back, 8 bases at V and 2 bases at J, with 13 bases in the middle. Germline V gene data show CDR1 as MDHEN and CDR2 as SYDVKM. CDR3 size: 13 residues. CDR3 region: CASGRDRTYEQYF. Here the CDR3 DNA reads TGTGCCAGCGGACGGGACCGAACCTACGAGCAGTACTTC.

This clonotype was picked up a small number of times. The chain uses TRBV10-2 and TRBJ2-7; D call uncertain. Trimming took off 4 bases at V and 4 bases at J, with 11 bases between the two ends. The CDR3 consists of 13 residues. Germline V lookup: CDR1 WSHSY, CDR2 SAAADI. The CDR3 DNA sequence: TGCGCCAGCAGTGTACTATGGGATTACGAGCAGTACTTC. Amino acids: CASSVLWDYEQYF.

A note on this clonotype: Being one base from a much bigger clone, this may be a read error. The chain recombines TRBV3-1 with TRBJ2-7, with D possibly matching TRBD2 (6 bases). Germline loops: CDR1 LGHDT, CDR2 YNNKEL (reference sequence). With 4 bases removed from V and 5 bases from J, the gap between germline ends came to 15 bases. The CDR3 runs 14 residues. CDR3 DNA sequence: TGTGCCAGCAGCCTCCGGGGGTCTGCCAACGAGCAGTACTTC. Encoded protein: CASSLRGSANEQYF.

This clonotype was recorded a few times. This chain's CDR3 is CASSEADRPYNEQFF. The CDR3, as DNA: TGTGCCAGCAGTGAAGCTGACAGGCCCTACAATGAGCAGTTCTTC. The V gene is TRBV6-1, the J gene TRBJ2-1; D might be TRBD1 (6 bases). The CDR3 spans 15 residues. V lost 0 bases to trimming and J lost 2 bases, with 8 bases between them. CDR1 and CDR2 from the germline V gene are MNHNS and SASEGT.

This clonotype has ten or more counts. V and J are TRBV7-9 and TRBJ2-1, with 9 nucleotides matching TRBD1. With V trimmed by 5 bases and J by 3 bases, 17 bases remained unmatched. Looked up from germline, CDR1 is SEHNR and CDR2 is FQNEAQ (reference sequence). This CDR3 has 19 amino acids. As DNA, the CDR3 is TGTGCCAGCAGCGACTCGGGACAGGGAATGAAACCCAACTACAATGAGCAGTTCTTC. Its protein is CASSDSGQGMKPNYNEQFF.

This chain connects TRBV20-1 to TRBJ2-1, with 9 bases lining up with TRBD2. The CDR3 loop spans 13 amino acids. V was pared by 4 bases and J by 9 bases, with 7 bases of the junction left unmatched. In germline, CDR1 is DFQATT, CDR2 SNEGSKA (reference sequence). This chain's CDR3 is CSATTSGRPEQFF. The CDR3 nucleotides read TGCAGTGCTACGACTAGCGGCCGTCCTGAGCAGTTCTTC.

V and J are TRBV9 and TRBJ2-3; 9 bases map to TRBD2. V lost 0 bases, J lost 2 bases, and 7 bases stayed unmatched. Germline values: CDR1 SGDLS, CDR2 YYNGEE. The CDR3 runs to 17 residues. CDR3: CASSVGSRGRVTDTQYF. The CDR3 nucleotides are TGTGCCAGCAGCGTAGGGTCTCGCGGGAGGGTCACAGATACGCAGTATTTT. Based on the CDR3 plus reference TRBV9 and TRBJ2-3, the full variable domain is DSGVTQTPKHLITATGQRVTLRCSPRSGDLSVYWYQQSLDQGLQFLIQYYNGEERAKGNILERFSAQQFPDLHSELNLSSLELGDSALYFCASSVGSRGRVTDTQYFGPGTRLTVL.

The CDR3 nucleotides read TGTGCCAGCAGCCCGGGAGGCAGGGGACGAGCTTTCTTT. It is translated as CASSPGGRGRAFF. This chain links TRBV7-8 with TRBJ1-1; D is perhaps TRBD1 (6 bases). The CDR3 extends over 13 amino acids. V was cut by 5 bases and J by 10 bases, with 17 bases left in between. Germline V gives CDR1 SGHVS, CDR2 FQNEAQ.

The table lists this clonotype with a few counts. The chain employs TRBV6-6 and TRBJ2-5; D uncertain. The CDR3 sequence is 15 residues long. V was cut by 4 bases and J by 3 bases, with 15 bases left in between. Germline values: CDR1 MNHNY, CDR2 SVGAGI (reference sequence). The CDR3 here is CASSLAFMGKETQYF. CDR3 DNA sequence: TGTGCCAGCAGTTTAGCCTTTATGGGTAAAGAGACCCAGTACTTC.

This clonotype was picked up a small number of times. The chain uses TRBV27 and TRBJ2-1; possibly TRBD2 for D (6 bases). The CDR3 covers 15 residues. V shed 5 bases and J shed 4 bases, with 15 bases lying between them. Germline V lookup: CDR1 MNHEY, CDR2 SMNVEV (reference sequence). DNA for the CDR3: TGTGCCAGCAGTATGGGGACTGCCAGTTACAATGAGCAGTTCTTC. This gives the protein CASSMGTASYNEQFF.

Details on this clonotype: One end of the junction varies from germline; a read error may be responsible. J is TRBJ2-4 and V is TRBV3-1; 14 bases line up with TRBD2. Per the germline V gene, CDR1 is LGHDT and CDR2 is YNNKEL (reference sequence). The length of the CDR3 is 15 residues. Here the CDR3 reads CASSPPTGLAGELHF. The CDR3 DNA sequence: TGTGCCAGCAGCCCACCGACGGGACTAGCGGGGGAGTTACACTTC. Drawing the rest from reference TRBV3-1 and TRBJ2-4, the complete variable domain is DTAVSQTPKYLVTQMGNDKSIKCEQNLGHDTMYWYKQDSKKFLKIMFSYNNKELIINETVPNRFSPKSPDKAHLNLHINSLELGDSAVYFCASSPPTGLAGELHFGAGTRLSVL.

This clonotype has only a few counts. The chain has TRBV28 and TRBJ1-1, with D hard to call. V shed 6 bases and J shed 1 base, with 6 bases lying between them. Germline V lookup: CDR1 MDHEN, CDR2 SYDVKM. There are 12 residues in the CDR3. CDR3: CASSSRNTEAFF. The CDR3 DNA is TGTGCCAGCAGCTCCAGGAACACTGAAGCTTTCTTT.

This clonotype was detected many times. The rearrangement joins TRBV5-1 to TRBJ2-1, with 7 bases that match TRBD2. From germline, CDR1 is SGHRS and CDR2 YFSETQ. V gave up 0 bases and J gave up 5 bases; unmatched junction bases: 14. The CDR3 loop spans 18 amino acids. The CDR3 is CASSLVLTGLRTNNEQFF. The CDR3 nucleotides are TGCGCCAGCAGCTTGGTTTTGACGGGACTACGCACAAACAATGAGCAGTTCTTC.